These 10 T cell receptor beta chains were all obtained from the same sample, sequenced in a study of CXCR3-negative and CXCR3-positive naive CD8 T cells. UMI-labeled 5' RACE yielded the TRB cDNA libraries. TCRdb re-called the 5' RACE reads and gives one entry per CDR3 protein, without DNA. The listing contains about 130,000 distinct CDR3 sequences. Sequencing was done on a sample of naive CXCR3- CD8+ T cells from blood. Subset indicated: CD45RO-CCR7+CD27+CD95- naive CD8+ T cells lacking CXCR3 (TNR3-). These receptors were obtained from a human donor in good health. Some clones in this sample may be carry-over from other donors' samples.

The V and J genes are TRBV12-3 or TRBV12-4 and TRBJ2-2; lacking DNA, the TRBD1 call made by TCRdb goes unchecked. This CDR3 has 15 residues. The CDR3 reads CASRSGQGNTGELFF.

V and J are TRBV4-1 and TRBJ1-3; TCRdb gives TRBD1 as the D gene, but with no DNA this cannot be confirmed. In germline, CDR1 is MGHRA, CDR2 YSYEKL. This CDR3 has 16 residues. The CDR3: CASSLRDIDSGNTIYF.

The rearrangement links TRBV4-2 to TRBJ2-2; without DNA, the TCRdb call of TRBD2 cannot be checked. CDR1 is LGHNA and CDR2 is YNFKEQ in the germline V gene. This CDR3 comprises 16 residues. This chain's CDR3 is CASSQPSGVNTGELFF.

This chain uses TRBV29-1 with TRBJ1-1; TCRdb reports TRBD1, a call that lacks DNA to check it against. The CDR3 sequence is 12 residues long. Looked up from germline, CDR1 is SQVTM and CDR2 is ANQGSEA. CDR3 protein: CSAYRGNTEAFF.

V and J are TRBV20-1 and TRBJ2-1. This CDR3 has 15 amino acids. The V gene's germline CDR1 is DFQATT and CDR2 SNEGSKA (reference sequence). CDR3 loop: CSARDRSISYNEQFF.

V gene TRBV20-1 combines with J gene TRBJ1-2. The CDR3 consists of 12 residues. Germline values: CDR1 DFQATT, CDR2 SNEGSKA (reference sequence). Here the CDR3 reads CSAPQEGYGYTF.

CDR3 in amino acids: CASSWTVPNTGELFF. The chain combines TRBV5-1 with TRBJ2-2; without DNA, the TCRdb call of TRBD1 cannot be checked. The CDR3 totals 15 residues. The germline V gene encodes CDR1 SGHRS and CDR2 YFSETQ.

This chain links TRBV6-5 with TRBJ2-7; TCRdb names TRBD1, which stays unverified in the absence of DNA. The length of the CDR3 is 14 residues. The germline gives CDR1 MNHEY, CDR2 SVGAGI. CDR3 region: CASASNPPWDEQYF.

This rearrangement joins TRBV14 to TRBJ1-1; TCRdb calls TRBD1, which cannot be checked without DNA. Germline CDR1 is SGHDN and CDR2 is FVKESK. The CDR3 contains 13 residues. CDR3 sequence reads: CASSLGHLPEAFF.

V and J are TRBV7-2 and TRBJ2-1; no DNA is available, so the TRBD1 call from TCRdb remains unchecked. This CDR3 has 16 amino acids. Germline CDR1 is SGHTA and CDR2 is FQGNSA. The CDR3 sequence is CASSLGGVVDPGEQFF.